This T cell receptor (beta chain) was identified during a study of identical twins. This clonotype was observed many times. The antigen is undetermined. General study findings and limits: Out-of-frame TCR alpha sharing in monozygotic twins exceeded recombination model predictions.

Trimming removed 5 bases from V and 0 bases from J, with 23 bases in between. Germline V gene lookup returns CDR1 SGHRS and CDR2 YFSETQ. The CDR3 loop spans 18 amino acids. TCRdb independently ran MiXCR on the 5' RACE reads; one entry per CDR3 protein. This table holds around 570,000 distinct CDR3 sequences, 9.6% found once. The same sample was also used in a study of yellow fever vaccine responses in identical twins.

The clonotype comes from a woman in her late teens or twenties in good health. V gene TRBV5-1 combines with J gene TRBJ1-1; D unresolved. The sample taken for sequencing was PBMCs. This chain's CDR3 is CASSSLSPADSMNTEAFF. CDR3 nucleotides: TGCGCCAGCAGTTCCCTGTCCCCTGCGGATAGTATGAACACTGAAGCTTTCTTT.